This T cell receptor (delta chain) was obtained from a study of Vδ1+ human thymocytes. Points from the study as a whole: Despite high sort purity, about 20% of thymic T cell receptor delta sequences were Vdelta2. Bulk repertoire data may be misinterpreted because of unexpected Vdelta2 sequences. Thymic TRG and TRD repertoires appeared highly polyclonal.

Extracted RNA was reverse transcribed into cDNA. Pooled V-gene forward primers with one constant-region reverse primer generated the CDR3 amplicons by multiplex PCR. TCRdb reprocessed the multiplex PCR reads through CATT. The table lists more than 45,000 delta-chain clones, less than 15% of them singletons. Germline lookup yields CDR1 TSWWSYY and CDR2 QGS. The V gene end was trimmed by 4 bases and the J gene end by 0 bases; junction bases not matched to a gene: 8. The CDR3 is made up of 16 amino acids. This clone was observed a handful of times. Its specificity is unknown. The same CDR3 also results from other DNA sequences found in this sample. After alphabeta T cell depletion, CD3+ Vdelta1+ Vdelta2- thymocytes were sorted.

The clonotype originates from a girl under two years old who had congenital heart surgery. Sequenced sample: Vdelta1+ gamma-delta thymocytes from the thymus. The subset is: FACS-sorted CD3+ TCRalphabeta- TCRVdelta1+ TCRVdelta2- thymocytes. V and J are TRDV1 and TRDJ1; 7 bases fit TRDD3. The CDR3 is CALGGRTGEDTDKLIF. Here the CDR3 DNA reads TGTGCTCTTGGGGGAAGGACTGGGGAAGACACCGATAAACTCATCTTT.